The rows below give T cell receptor beta chains drawn from one sample of a study of cytomegalovirus exposure and HLA in healthy donors. The table came from immunoSEQ multiplex PCR; TCRdb's copy has only in-frame clones and leaves some out. This sample has about 270,000 clones, with around 86% found just once. Source material: PBMCs. The receptors here all came from a woman younger than 30 in good health and CMV-seronegative. The CDR3 runs from the conserved cysteine through the conserved F or W. A D gene is named only where the DNA matches it firmly. Clone size, where shown, is once, few, many, or a class for clones that have expanded.

v_call,j_call,d_call,clone_size,cdr3_nt,cdr3_aa
TRBV9,TRBJ1-2,TRBD1,-,TGTGCCAGCAGCGTAGGGGGACAGGCTCTTTATGGCTACACCTTC,CASSVGGQALYGYTF
TRBV27,TRBJ2-7,-,-,TGTGCCAGCAGTTTGGGCGGGGCCCTCTCCTACGAGCAGTACTTC,CASSLGGALSYEQYF
TRBV27,TRBJ2-1,TRBD2,-,TGTGCCAGCAGCCGTAGCGGGAGCATCTCCTACAATGAGCAGTTCTTC,CASSRSGSISYNEQFF
TRBV4-1,TRBJ1-2,TRBD1,once,TGCGCCAGCAGCCAAGATGGGACAGCTGGCTACACCTTC,CASSQDGTAGYTF
TRBV5-1,TRBJ1-1,-,-,TGCGCCAGCAGCTACCAGGGGCTGAACACTGAAGCTTTCTTT,CASSYQGLNTEAFF
TRBV29-1,TRBJ2-7,-,few,TGCAGCGTTGCAGACAACTCCTACGAGCAGTACTTC,CSVADNSYEQYF
TRBV5-1,TRBJ2-3,-,-,TGCGCCAGCAGCTTTAATCGGGAGCGGGATACGCAGTATTTT,CASSFNRERDTQYF
TRBV5-1,TRBJ1-2,TRBD1,-,TGCGCCAGCAGGTGGGGACAGGGGGGCGACTATGGCTACACCTTC,CASRWGQGGDYGYTF
TRBV30,TRBJ1-4,-,-,TGTGCCTGGAACAGGGCCGATGAAAAACTGTTTTTT,CAWNRADEKLFF
TRBV7-2,TRBJ1-2,TRBD1,-,TGTGCCAGCAGCTTAGAATTTATGGGACAGGGGTTGTGGTATGGCTACACCTTC,CASSLEFMGQGLWYGYTF
TRBV7-9,TRBJ2-1,-,once,TGTGCCAGCAGCTTCAGGACATCCTACAATGAGCAGTTCTTC,CASSFRTSYNEQFF
TRBV30,TRBJ1-1,-,-,TGTGCGGAAGGGGGGGAAGATCGGAAAGCTTTCTTT,CAEGGEDRKAFF
TRBV7-2,TRBJ1-2,-,-,TGTGCCAGCAGCTATTTCATTGTTACAGCCTATGGCTACACCTTC,CASSYFIVTAYGYTF
TRBV4-1,TRBJ1-2,-,-,TGCGCCAGCAGCCAAGAAGGAACGGGAAACTATGGCTACACCTTC,CASSQEGTGNYGYTF